This TCR beta chain derives from a study of T cells in localized non-small cell lung cancer. V dropped 2 bases and J dropped 6 bases, with 10 bases sitting between them. Per germline, CDR1 SEHNR and CDR2 FQNEAQ (reference sequence). The CDR3 length is 13 residues. This clone was found once. Libraries were prepared by immunoSEQ multiplex PCR; TCRdb keeps only in-frame clonotypes and omits some of them. The table records around 28,000 clones, over 85% of them present only once. The gene calls are TRBV7-9 and TRBJ1-2; D not certain. This material consisted of peripheral blood, taken before any cancer treatment. The receptor comes from a woman aged 18 to 55 with stage I lung adenocarcinoma. The CDR3 region has the DNA TGTGCCAGCAGCTTAAATAGGCTCAATGGCTACACCTTC. Translated: CASSLNRLNGYTF.